The 21 T cell receptor beta chains below were found in one sample sequenced in a study of tumor-infiltrating lymphocytes in primary liver carcinoma. Out of unsorted whole blood came the blood RNA, and germline DNA was extracted as well. From 500 ng total RNA, TCR beta cDNA was generated with a primer in the constant region. Libraries covering TCR beta were generated through three nested multiplex PCR rounds (using a slightly modified ARM-PCR). Amplification in the first two PCR rounds was performed using TRBV1-TRBV30 forward primers and a C-beta reverse primer for roughly 9 cycles each. Each CDR3 protein is one row after TCRdb ran MiXCR on the multiplex PCR reads. The table records about 320,000 distinct CDR3 sequences, less than 75% of them present only once. The specimen was peripheral blood. Every receptor here comes from a man in his forties or fifties with primary liver carcinoma and hepatitis B virus infection.

About this clonotype: A much more abundant neighbour one base away suggests this may be a read error. This rearrangement joins TRBV4-2 to TRBJ2-2, with a possible D match to TRBD2 (5 bases). V was shortened by 2 bases and J by 0 bases, with 19 bases between the two germline ends. The CDR3 is 19 amino acids. Germline-derived CDR1 and CDR2 are LGHNA and YNFKEQ. The CDR3 nucleotides read TGTGCCAGCAGCCAATTCAGCGGAGCCCCTTATACGAACACCGGGGAGCTGTTTTTT. The encoded protein is CASSQFSGAPYTNTGELFF.

Details on this clonotype: One junction end disagrees with the germline gene, perhaps due to a read error. The chain carries TRBV29-1 and TRBJ1-1, with D maybe TRBD1 (5 bases). The CDR3 is 12 amino acids. In germline, CDR1 is SQVTM, CDR2 ANQGSEA. CDR3: CSVAQGDAEALF. The CDR3 nucleotides are TGCAGCGTTGCCCAAGGGGACGCTGAAGCTCTCTTT.

Of note for this clonotype: Relative to the germline gene, one junction end is altered; a read error may explain this. V gene TRBV5-1 combines with J gene TRBJ1-1, with 9 bases lining up with TRBD1. The CDR3 has 14 amino acids. Germline assignment: CDR1 SGHRS and CDR2 YFSETQ. This CDR3 reads CANSPGTGITEAFF. DNA for the CDR3: TGCGCCAACAGCCCCGGGACAGGGATCACTGAAGCTTTCTTT. The entire variable domain, with the rest obtained from reference TRBV5-1 and TRBJ1-1, is as follows: KAGVTQTPRYLIKTRGQQVTLSCSPISGHRSVSWYQQTPGQGLQFLFEYFSETQRNKGNFPGRFSGRQFSNSRSEMNVSTLELGDSALYLCANSPGTGITEAFFGQGTRLTVV.

Note on this clonotype: This may arise from a read error, as a much more abundant clone is one base away. The chain joins TRBV5-5 to TRBJ1-1; no reliable D call. The CDR3 is 13 amino acids. Per the germline V gene, CDR1 is SGHKS and CDR2 is YYEKEE (reference sequence). For the CDR3, the DNA is TGTGCCAGCAGCTGGGCCCTGAACACTGAAGCTTCCTTT. It codes for CASSWALNTEASF.

In regard to this clonotype: The junction and the germline gene differ at one end; a read error may be behind it. The CDR3 protein is CASGQNRGHTGELFF. The CDR3 DNA reads as TGTGCCAGCGGCCAAAACAGGGGCCACACAGGGGAGCTGTTTTTT. V usage is TRBV11-2 and J usage is TRBJ2-2, with 7 bases that match TRBD1. The CDR3 has 15 residues. The V gene's germline CDR1 is SGHAT and CDR2 FQNNGV. Looking up the rest from reference TRBV11-2 and TRBJ2-2 gives the full variable domain: EAGVAQSPRYKIIEKRQSVAFWCNPISGHATLYWYQQILGQGPKLLIQFQNNGVVDDSQLPKDRFSAERLKGVDSTLKIQPAKLEDSAVYLCASGQNRGHTGELFFGEGSRLTVL.

Turning to this clonotype: With a much larger clone just one base away, this may be a read error. The V gene is TRBV6-1, the J gene TRBJ2-1; TRBD1 might be the D (6 bases). The CDR3 sequence is 14 residues long. From germline, CDR1 is MNHNS and CDR2 SASEGT. CDR3 sequence: CASSIQQGPNDQFF. Written as DNA, the CDR3 is TGTGCCAGCAGTATCCAACAGGGCCCCAATGACCAGTTCTTC.

This clonotype came up a few times. One end of the junction fails to match germline, which may point to a read error. The J gene is TRBJ2-2, the V gene TRBV4-1, with 8 bases fitting TRBD2. Germline V CDR1 and CDR2: MGHRA, YSYEKL. The CDR3 contains 17 residues. CDR3 coding DNA: TGTGCCAGCAGCCATTTAGCGGGGTACTCGAACACCGGGGAGCTGTTTTTT. Its translation is CASSHLAGYSNTGELFF.

This clonotype was counted a few times. This chain uses TRBV12-3 or TRBV12-4 with TRBJ2-3; 10 bases are shared with TRBD1. CDR3 length: 15 amino acids. V trimming: 5 bases; J trimming: 1 base; junction bases outside the gene matches: 3. Here the CDR3 reads CASSTGTGGTDTQYF. CDR3 coding DNA: TGTGCCAGCAGTACCGGGACAGGGGGCACAGATACGCAGTATTTT.

As for this clonotype: A clone one base away is much larger, so this may be a read error. The rearrangement joins TRBV5-4 to TRBJ2-1, with unresolved D. Germline-derived CDR1 and CDR2 are SGHNT and YYREEE (reference sequence). The CDR3 spans 15 residues. CDR3 in amino acids: CASGEGGPSFNEQFF. CDR3 nucleotides: TGTGCCAGCGGGGAAGGCGGCCCTTCCTTCAATGAGCAGTTCTTC. Together with reference TRBV5-4 and TRBJ2-1, the CDR3 gives the full variable domain: ETGVTQSPTHLIKTRGQQVTLRCSSQSGHNTVSWYQQALGQGPQFIFQYYREEENGRGNFPPRFSGLQFPNYSSELNVNALELDDSALYLCASGEGGPSFNEQFFGPGTRLTVL.

This chain connects TRBV6-1 to TRBJ2-1; D may be TRBD2 (7 bases). Per germline, CDR1 MNHNS and CDR2 SASEGT. V lost 1 base and J lost 3, with 13 bases in between. The length of the CDR3 is 16 residues. The CDR3, as DNA: TGTGCCAGCAGTGAAGATGCGGGGGCGGTCTACAATGAGCAGTTCTTC. It codes for CASSEDAGAVYNEQFF.

This chain connects TRBV28 to TRBJ2-7, with TRBD2 as a possible D gene (6 bases). Germline CDR1 is MDHEN and CDR2 is SYDVKM. The CDR3 consists of 16 residues. Trimming stripped 4 bases from V and 6 bases from J, with 22 bases between. The CDR3 spells CASSSPGTGSSGEQYF. The CDR3 coding sequence is TGTGCCAGCAGTTCCCCCGGGACTGGGAGTTCTGGCGAGCAGTACTTC.

A note on this clonotype: A much more abundant neighbour one base away suggests this may be a read error. The chain couples TRBV12-3 or TRBV12-4 to TRBJ2-2; TRBD1 matches 8 bases. The length of the CDR3 is 17 residues. Trimming took 6 bases from V and 5 from J; bases not matched to a gene: 14. The CDR3 sequence is CASSSTGQGGRTGELFF. In DNA, the CDR3 is TGTGCCAGCAGCTCTACCGGACAGGGTGGACGGACCGGGGAGCTGTTTTTT.

A word on this clonotype: This may be a read error, as it is one base from a much larger clone. The V and J genes are TRBV6-1 and TRBJ1-1; the D is unclear. V was cut by 3 bases and J by 3 bases, with 8 bases left in between. CDR1 is MNHNS and CDR2 is SASEGT in the germline V gene. The CDR3 covers 13 residues. CDR3 sequence reads: CASSDHGDTEAFF. DNA for the CDR3: TGTGCCAGCAGTGACCACGGAGACACTGAAGCTTTCTTT.

The chain couples TRBV12-3 or TRBV12-4 to TRBJ1-5; D possibly corresponds to TRBD1 (6 bases). The CDR3 has 14 amino acids. Trimming shortened V by 6 bases and J by 3 bases, and 12 bases separated the two germline ends. In DNA form, the CDR3 reads TGTGCCAGCAGGGAACAGGGCGCCAATCAGCCCCAGCATTTT. Translation: CASREQGANQPQHF.

With regard to this clonotype: One junction end disagrees with the germline gene, perhaps due to a read error. This rearrangement joins TRBV11-3 to TRBJ2-1; D not resolved. Germline CDR1 and CDR2: SGHNT and YENEEA. CDR3 length: 12 residues. The DNA for the CDR3 is TGTGCCTGCAGCTTAGGAGCGAATGAGCAATTCTTC. Its protein is CACSLGANEQFF. Filled out from reference TRBV11-3 and TRBJ2-1, the complete variable domain reads EAGVVQSPRYKIIEKKQPVAFWCNPISGHNTLYWYLQNLGQGPELLIRYENEEAVDDSQLPKDRFSAERLKGVDSTLKIQPAELGDSAVYLCACSLGANEQFFGPGTRLTVL.

Remarks on this clonotype: This clone may be a read error of a much larger clone one base away. This chain joins TRBV6-6 and TRBJ1-2; D is perhaps TRBD1 (6 bases). The length of the CDR3 is 13 residues. Trimming pared 6 bases from V and 5 bases from J, leaving 13 bases between. Germline V gives CDR1 MNHNY, CDR2 SVGAGI (reference sequence). The CDR3 region is CASSPRGVYGYTF. The CDR3 DNA follows: TGTGCCAGCAGCCCCAGGGGAGTATATGGCTACACCTTC.

This clonotype was observed a single time. The rearrangement uses TRBV7-2 and TRBJ2-5, with 16 bases that match TRBD2. Germline CDR1 is SGHTA and CDR2 is FQGNSA. V gave up 5 bases and J gave up 4 bases; unmatched junction bases: 10. This CDR3 comprises 18 residues. Here the CDR3 DNA reads TGTGCCAGCAGCGGGCAGGGACTAGCGGGAGGGGTTGGAGAGACCCAGTACTTC. Residues: CASSGQGLAGGVGETQYF.

In its sample, this clonotype was seen once. Its ends do not fully match the called genes, so a read error is possible. The chain couples TRBV12-3 or TRBV12-4 to TRBJ2-3; D gene ambiguous. The CDR3 has 15 residues. The CDR3 sequence is CASGLVMVNTDTQYF. In DNA, the CDR3 is TGTGCCAGCGGTTTAGTGATGGTCAACACAGATACGCAGTATTTT.

The chain recombines TRBV28 with TRBJ2-3; D unresolved. Per the germline V gene, CDR1 is MDHEN and CDR2 is SYDVKM. This CDR3 comprises 16 residues. V lost 3 bases, J lost 2 bases, and 15 bases lay in between. The CDR3 is CASSLAGPGITDTQYF. For the CDR3, the DNA is TGTGCCAGCAGTTTGGCAGGCCCTGGTATCACAGATACGCAGTATTTT.

This chain's CDR3 is CAISGGSKAGYTF. The DNA of the CDR3 is TGTGCCATCAGTGGGGGCAGCAAAGCTGGCTACACCTTC. This chain uses TRBV10-3 with TRBJ1-2; weak D call: TRBD1 (5 bases). V shed 4 bases and J shed 7 bases, with 13 bases lying between them. Germline CDR1 and CDR2: ENHRY and SYGVKD. This CDR3 has 13 amino acids.

Note on this clonotype: A much larger clone lies one base from this, so it may be a read error. This chain links TRBV14 with TRBJ2-3; D unresolved. Looked up from germline, CDR1 is SGHDN and CDR2 is FVKESK. This CDR3 region has 12 residues. The CDR3 region has the DNA TGTGACAGCAGCCAAGCACTCGATACGCAGTATTTT. Protein: CDSSQALDTQYF.